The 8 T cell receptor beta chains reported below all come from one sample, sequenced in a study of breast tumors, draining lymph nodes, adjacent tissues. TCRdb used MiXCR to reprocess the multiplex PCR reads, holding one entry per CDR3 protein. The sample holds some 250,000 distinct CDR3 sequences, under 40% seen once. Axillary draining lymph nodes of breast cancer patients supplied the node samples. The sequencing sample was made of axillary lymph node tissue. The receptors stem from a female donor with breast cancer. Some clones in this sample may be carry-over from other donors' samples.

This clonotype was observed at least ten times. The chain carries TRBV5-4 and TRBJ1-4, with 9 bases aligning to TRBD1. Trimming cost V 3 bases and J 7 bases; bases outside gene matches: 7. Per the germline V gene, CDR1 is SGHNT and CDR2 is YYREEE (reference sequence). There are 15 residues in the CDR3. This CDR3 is CASSSGTGWSEKLFF. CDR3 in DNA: TGTGCCAGCAGCTCCGGGACAGGGTGGAGTGAAAAACTGTTTTTT.

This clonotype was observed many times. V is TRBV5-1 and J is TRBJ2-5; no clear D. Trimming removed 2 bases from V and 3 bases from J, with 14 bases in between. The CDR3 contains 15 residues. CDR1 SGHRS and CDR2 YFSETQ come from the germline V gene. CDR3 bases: TGCGCCAGCAGCTTCGCTGCCGAGTCCAAAGAGACCCAGTACTTC. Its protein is CASSFAAESKETQYF.

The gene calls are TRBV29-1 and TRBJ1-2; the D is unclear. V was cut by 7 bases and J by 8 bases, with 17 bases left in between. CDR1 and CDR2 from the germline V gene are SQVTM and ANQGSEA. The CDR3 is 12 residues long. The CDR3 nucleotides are TGCAGCGCTATACCCTCAGCCGACGGCTACACCTTC. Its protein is CSAIPSADGYTF.

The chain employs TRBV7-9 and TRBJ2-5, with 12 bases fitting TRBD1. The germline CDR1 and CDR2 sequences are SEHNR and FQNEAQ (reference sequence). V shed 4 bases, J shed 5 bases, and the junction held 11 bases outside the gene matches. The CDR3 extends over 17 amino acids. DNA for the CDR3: TGTGCCAGCAGCTCCTCCGGGACAGGGGGCAACATCGAGACCCAGTACTTC. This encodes CASSSSGTGGNIETQYF.

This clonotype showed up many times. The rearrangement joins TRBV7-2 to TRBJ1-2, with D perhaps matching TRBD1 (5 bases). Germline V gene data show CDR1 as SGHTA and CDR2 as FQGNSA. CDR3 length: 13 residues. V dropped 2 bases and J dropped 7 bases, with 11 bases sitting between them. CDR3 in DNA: TGTGCCAGCAGCTTACCCGGGACCAGTGGCTACACCTTC. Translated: CASSLPGTSGYTF.

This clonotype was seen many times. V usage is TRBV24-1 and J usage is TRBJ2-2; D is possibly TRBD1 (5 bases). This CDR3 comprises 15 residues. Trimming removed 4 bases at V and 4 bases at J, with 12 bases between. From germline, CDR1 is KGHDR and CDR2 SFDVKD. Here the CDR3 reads CATSESRQFTGELFF. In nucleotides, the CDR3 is TGTGCCACCAGTGAAAGCCGACAGTTCACCGGGGAGCTGTTTTTT.

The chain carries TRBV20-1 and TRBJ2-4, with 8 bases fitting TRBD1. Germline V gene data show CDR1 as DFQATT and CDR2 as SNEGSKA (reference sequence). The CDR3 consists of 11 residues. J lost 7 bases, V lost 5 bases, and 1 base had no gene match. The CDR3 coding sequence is TGCAGTGCTCGGACAGGGAACATTCAGTACTTC. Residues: CSARTGNIQYF.

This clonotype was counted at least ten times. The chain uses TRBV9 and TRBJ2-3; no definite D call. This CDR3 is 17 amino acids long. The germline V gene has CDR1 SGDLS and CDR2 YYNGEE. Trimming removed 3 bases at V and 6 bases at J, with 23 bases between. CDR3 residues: CASSALAFSQPFDTQYF. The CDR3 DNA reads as TGTGCCAGCAGCGCCCTTGCGTTCAGTCAACCTTTCGATACGCAGTATTTT.